This T cell receptor beta chain came from a study of cytomegalovirus exposure and HLA in healthy donors. Primers for the PCR totalled 60 Vbeta and 13 Jbeta. Repertoires were generated with immunoSEQ multiplex PCR, while TCRdb's copy carries only in-frame clones and drops some. The table shows some 60,000 clones, with roughly 85% occurring only once. Whole-study findings and limits: In a later analysis, DRB1 alleles had the most associated TCRs; HLA-C alleles the fewest. Within an earlier analysis, most TCR beta V segments proved productive either about 87% or about 30% of the time. Diagnosis of cytomegalovirus status made by the classifier reportedly showed high specificity and sensitivity. Reports state that TCR beta sequences accurately predicted most subjects' HLA-A and HLA-B alleles.

CDR1 is SGHKS, CDR2 YYEKEE, per germline (reference sequence). This CDR3 is built from 19 residues. V lost 3 bases to trimming and J lost 1 base; unmatched junction nucleotides: 13. For this clone: Its cognate antigen is unknown.

The specimen sequenced was PBMCs. This receptor was identified in a female donor in good health and CMV-seronegative. This sequence joins TRBV5-5 and TRBJ2-5, with 12 bases identical to TRBD2. The CDR3 spells CASSSHPPGLAGIQETQYF. CDR3 DNA: TGTGCCAGCAGCTCGCATCCCCCAGGACTAGCGGGGATCCAAGAGACCCAGTACTTC.